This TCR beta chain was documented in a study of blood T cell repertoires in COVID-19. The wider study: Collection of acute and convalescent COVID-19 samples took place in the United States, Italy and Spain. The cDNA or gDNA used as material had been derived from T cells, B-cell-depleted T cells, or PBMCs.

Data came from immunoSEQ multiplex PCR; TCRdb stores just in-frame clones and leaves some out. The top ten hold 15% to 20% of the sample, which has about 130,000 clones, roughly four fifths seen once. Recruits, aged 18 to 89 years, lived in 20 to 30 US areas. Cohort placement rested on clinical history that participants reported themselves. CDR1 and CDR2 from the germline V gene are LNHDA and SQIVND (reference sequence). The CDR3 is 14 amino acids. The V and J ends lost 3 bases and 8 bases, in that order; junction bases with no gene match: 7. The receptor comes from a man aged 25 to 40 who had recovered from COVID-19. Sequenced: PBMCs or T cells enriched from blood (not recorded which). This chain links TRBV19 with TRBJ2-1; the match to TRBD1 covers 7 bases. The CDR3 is CASSIRTGRDEQFF. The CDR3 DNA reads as TGTGCCAGTAGTATCAGGACAGGAAGGGATGAGCAGTTCTTC.